Presented here are 2 T cell receptor beta chains from one specimen sequenced in a study of T cell responses to AZD1222 COVID-19 vaccine. Assay used: immunoSEQ multiplex PCR; TCRdb lists only in-frame clones, some missing. The sample holds approximately 130,000 clones, nearly 95% seen once. The specimen comprised peripheral blood, sampled on day 0 of AZD1222 vaccination. Receptors were obtained from an adult in good health.

This chain joins TRBV3-1 (or the pseudogene TRBV3-2) and TRBJ1-1; D is ambiguous. Trimming shortened V by 10 bases and J by 5 bases, and 14 bases separated the two germline ends. Germline CDR1 is LGHDT and CDR2 is YNNKEL (reference sequence). The CDR3 sequence is 12 residues long. The CDR3, as DNA: TGTGCCATCACCTTAGACCGGACTGAAGCTTTCTTT. This codes for CAITLDRTEAFF.

The chain joins TRBV12-3 or TRBV12-4 to TRBJ1-2; no definite D call. Trimming took off 1 base at V and 4 bases at J, with 4 bases between the two ends. The CDR3 loop spans 12 amino acids. This chain's CDR3 is CASSLEAYGYTF. As DNA, the CDR3 is TGTGCCAGCAGTTTAGAGGCCTATGGCTACACCTTC.